The rows below give T cell receptor beta chains drawn from one sample of a study of blood T cells in healthy people across ages. TCRdb independently ran MiXCR on the 5' RACE reads; one entry per CDR3 protein. The repertoire holds approximately 900,000 distinct CDR3 sequences, with around 46% as singletons. The sequenced sample was blood. Receptor source: a man younger than 45 in good health. Each CDR3 is given with its conserved first and last residue. D genes are given only for firm matches. Only some rows state a clone size, as once, few, many or a class for expanded clones.

v_call	clone_size	d_call	j_call	cdr3_nt	cdr3_aa
TRBV6-5	NA	TRBD2	TRBJ2-5	TGTGCCAGCAGTTACTCGGCTAGCGGGGATTTCGAGACCCAGTACTTC	CASSYSASGDFETQYF
TRBV4-1	NA	TRBD2	TRBJ2-7	TGCGCCAGCAGCCAAGACGGACGGGGGGGTAGCTCCTACGAGCAGTACTTC	CASSQDGRGGSSYEQYF
TRBV20-1	NA	NA	TRBJ1-2	TGCAGTGCTAGCGGGGACCTCTATGGCTACACCTTC	CSASGDLYGYTF
TRBV9	NA	TRBD1	TRBJ1-2	TGTGCCTGCAGTGCGGACAGGGAAGGTGGCTACACCTTC	CACSADREGGYTF
TRBV7-2	many	NA	TRBJ1-6	TGTGCCAGCAGCTTAGATTTCCAAGGGACCCTCCACTTT	CASSLDFQGTLHF
TRBV2	few	TRBD1	TRBJ1-1	TGTGCCAGCAGGGTACAGGGGGGCAACACTGAAGCTTTCTTT	CASRVQGGNTEAFF
TRBV6-5	few	NA	TRBJ1-2	TGTGCCAGCAGTTACTCGGGGGCTCCGGGCTACACCTTC	CASSYSGAPGYTF
TRBV20-1	NA	NA	TRBJ2-2	TGCAGTGCCGTAGGTCCAAACCGTGGCACCGGGGAGCTGTTTTTT	CSAVGPNRGTGELFF
TRBV20-1	NA	NA	TRBJ1-2	TGCAGTGCAGCGACACAATCCTGGAGTTCCACCTTC	CSAATQSWSSTF
TRBV28	NA	NA	TRBJ1-2	TGTGCCAGCAGTCCCGGGATTAACTATGGCTACACCTTC	CASSPGINYGYTF
TRBV18	once	NA	TRBJ2-3	TGTGCCAGCTCACCACAAACCGGGGGGCGCACAGATACGCAGTATTTT	CASSPQTGGRTDTQYF
TRBV4-2	NA	TRBD1	TRBJ1-6	TGTGCCAGCAGCCAACCCGGACAGGGAAGAAATTCACCCCTCCACTTT	CASSQPGQGRNSPLHF
TRBV11-2	NA	TRBD1	TRBJ1-4	TGTGCCAGCAGCTTAGGGGACAGAACTAATGAAAAACTGTTTTTT	CASSLGDRTNEKLFF
TRBV6-6	NA	NA	TRBJ2-5	TGTGCCAGCAGGTTAACAGGGTCGGGAGAGACCCAGTACTTC	CASRLTGSGETQYF
TRBV6-1	NA	NA	TRBJ2-2	TGTGCCAGCGGCGCAAGAGCGAACACCGGGGAGCTGTTTTTT	CASGARANTGELFF
TRBV28	few	NA	TRBJ1-2	TGTGCCAGCAGTTTACCGATAATGGGGGATGGCTACACCTTC	CASSLPIMGDGYTF
TRBV3-1	NA	NA	TRBJ1-3	TGTGCCAGCAGCCAAGATAGGCGGTACGGAAACACCATATATTTT	CASSQDRRYGNTIYF
TRBV29-1	NA	NA	TRBJ2-3	TGCAGCGTTGAAGACACCCTCACAGATACGCAGTATTTT	CSVEDTLTDTQYF
TRBV6-5	NA	NA	TRBJ2-7	TGCAGGGGGGGCTACGAGCAGTACTTC	CRGGYEQYF
TRBV2	NA	NA	TRBJ1-5	TGTGCCAGCAGTGTAGATGGAACGGATCAGCCCCAGCATTTT	CASSVDGTDQPQHF
TRBV24-1	NA	NA	TRBJ2-4	TGTGCCACCAGTGATTTACCCGCTCGCGTAGCCAAAAACATTCAGTACTTC	CATSDLPARVAKNIQYF
TRBV12-3/TRBV12-4	NA	NA	TRBJ2-2	TGTGCCAGCAGTTTCGGTCGCTGGTCCGGGGAGCTGTTTTTT	CASSFGRWSGELFF
TRBV7-2	NA	NA	TRBJ2-5	TGTGTCAGCAGCCCAGGGCTACTGAGGCAAGAGACCCAGTACTTC	CVSSPGLLRQETQYF
TRBV20-1	few	NA	TRBJ2-3	TGCAGTGCTTCGACCGCCGGAGATACGCAGTATTTT	CSASTAGDTQYF
TRBV6-5	NA	NA	TRBJ2-1	TGTGCCAGCAGTTACAGGCCGGACAATGAGCAGTTCTTC	CASSYRPDNEQFF
TRBV5-1	few	NA	TRBJ2-3	TGCGCCAGCAGCTTGGCCAATCCGACCCCTCCAAAAGATACGCAGTATTTT	CASSLANPTPPKDTQYF
TRBV15	once	TRBD2	TRBJ2-3	TGTGCCACCAGCAGGCCTCGGACTAGCGGGGGGGCAGATACGCAGTATTTT	CATSRPRTSGGADTQYF
TRBV20-1	NA	TRBD2	TRBJ2-3	TGCAGTGCTAGGGGGACTAGCGGGGGGACAGATACGCAGTATTTT	CSARGTSGGTDTQYF
TRBV5-1	few	TRBD1	TRBJ2-7	TGCGCCAGCAGCGAAAGACAGGGGGGATCCGAGCAGTACTTC	CASSERQGGSEQYF
TRBV7-9	NA	NA	TRBJ1-6	TGTGCCAGCAGCTTAGAAGCGGCGGGTAATTCACCCCTCCACTTT	CASSLEAAGNSPLHF
TRBV9	NA	NA	TRBJ2-7	TGTGCCAGCAGCGTGGGACCACCAGGGGCCTTGAAGGACGAGCAGTACTTC	CASSVGPPGALKDEQYF
TRBV7-9	once	NA	TRBJ2-1	TGTGCCAGCAGGAACAGGGTAGGGGATGAGCAGTTCTTC	CASRNRVGDEQFF
TRBV15	NA	TRBD1	TRBJ1-2	TGTGCCACCAGCAGAGAGGGACAGGCCAACTATGGCTACACCTTC	CATSREGQANYGYTF
TRBV29-1	NA	NA	TRBJ2-1	TGCAGCGTTGACCCAGGGGCCCCCAGCTCCTACAATGAGCAGTTCTTC	CSVDPGAPSSYNEQFF
TRBV3-1	NA	TRBD1	TRBJ2-2	TGTGCCAGCAGCTTACGGACAGGGTCGAGCGGGGAGCTGTTTTTT	CASSLRTGSSGELFF
TRBV28	NA	NA	TRBJ2-1	TGTGCCAGCAGGACGGCAGGGGTCATCGAGGACGAGCAGTTCTTC	CASRTAGVIEDEQFF
TRBV7-8	NA	NA	TRBJ1-1	TGTGCCAGCAGCTTAGCGCTTCAGGGAATGAACACTGAAGCTTTCTTT	CASSLALQGMNTEAFF
TRBV5-1	NA	NA	TRBJ2-7	TGCGCCAGCTCAGACAGGAGCAGCTCCTACGAGCAGTACTTC	CASSDRSSSYEQYF
TRBV20-1	few	TRBD2	TRBJ2-1	TGCAGTGCTAGTCAGATGCGGGGGGCCTCCTACAATGAGCAGTTCTTC	CSASQMRGASYNEQFF
TRBV28	NA	NA	TRBJ2-3	TGTGCCAGCAGTGCCCCCCGAGGGGGGAGCACAGATACGCAGTATTTT	CASSAPRGGSTDTQYF
TRBV30	NA	NA	TRBJ2-5	TGTGCCTGGAGTAGCGGCCAAATGGGCCAAGAGACCCAGTACTTC	CAWSSGQMGQETQYF
TRBV29-1	NA	NA	TRBJ1-2	TGCAGCGTCCCCGGACAGAGAAACTATGGCTACACCTTC	CSVPGQRNYGYTF
TRBV6-1	NA	NA	TRBJ1-1	TGTGCCAGCAGTGAAGTGAGCGTGACTGAAGCTTTCTTT	CASSEVSVTEAFF
TRBV24-1	NA	NA	TRBJ2-7	TGTGCCACCAGTGTGGGGCCTGAAGGTGAGCAGTACTTC	CATSVGPEGEQYF
TRBV20-1	few	NA	TRBJ2-4	TGCAGTGCTAGGGCGGGACAGCTTAAAAACATTCAGTACTTC	CSARAGQLKNIQYF
TRBV5-6	NA	NA	TRBJ1-1	TGTGCCAGCAGTCTTGGTTGGGGAAAGAACACTGAAGCTTTCTTT	CASSLGWGKNTEAFF
TRBV9	NA	TRBD1	TRBJ2-3	TGTGCCAGCAGCCTTATGACAGGGCGGGATACGCAGTATTTT	CASSLMTGRDTQYF
TRBV5-1	NA	TRBD2	TRBJ2-4	TGCGCCAGCAGCTTGGAAGGGACTAGCGGAGCCAAAAACATTCAGTACTTC	CASSLEGTSGAKNIQYF
TRBV2	NA	TRBD1	TRBJ1-2	TGTGCCAGCAGTGCCTGGGACAGCTATGGCTACACCTTC	CASSAWDSYGYTF
TRBV27	NA	NA	TRBJ2-1	TGTGCCAGCAGTCAGAAGGGGGGGCCGCCCTACAGTGAGCAGTTCTTC	CASSQKGGPPYSEQFF
TRBV15	once	TRBD1	TRBJ1-1	TGTGCCACCAGCACTGGGGTCGCGGACAGGGAAGCTTTCTTT	CATSTGVADREAFF
TRBV24-1	NA	TRBD1	TRBJ2-5	TGTGCCACGGGGACAGGGATAGGGGAGCAGTACTTC	CATGTGIGEQYF